Sequencing of this TCR beta chain was carried out in a study of blood T cell repertoires in COVID-19. In the study overall: The United States, Italy and Spain supplied acute and convalescent COVID-19 samples. Nucleic acid was either cDNA or gDNA, and it came from T cells, B-cell-depleted T cells, or PBMCs.

Authors' data handling: Nucleated cell counts were estimated from reference gene primer amplification. Using immunoSEQ multiplex PCR, the repertoire was profiled, and TCRdb retains in-frame clones only, with some absent. V and J calls and clone size come straight from that table; D and trimming were deduced from the DNA. The sample records 90,000 to 130,000 clones, roughly 80% being singletons. This clone was picked up one time. The CDR3 contains 13 residues. Germline CDR1 KGHSH, CDR2 LQKENI. Trimming cost V 1 base and J 6 bases, with 10 bases left between them. The chain recombines TRBV18 with TRBJ2-7; TRBD1 might be the D (6 bases). Material for sequencing was peripheral blood. This clonotype was sampled from a man aged 65-85 years with acute or convalescent COVID-19. CDR3 in DNA: TGTGCCAGCTCACCACGGCAACAGGGCGAGCAGTACTTC. This encodes CASSPRQQGEQYF.